Listed below are T cell receptor beta chains from one sample, sequenced in a study of blood T cell repertoires in COVID-19. Assay used: immunoSEQ multiplex PCR; TCRdb lists only in-frame clones, some missing. The repertoire holds hundreds of thousands of clones, approximately 90% seen once, with approximately 2% in the top ten. Specimen: PBMCs or T cells enriched from blood (not recorded which). All receptors derive from a woman aged 18-29 years with acute COVID-19. The CDR3 runs from the conserved cysteine through the conserved F or W. The D gene is left open where the match is weak. Size tells how often a clone was seen (once, few, many) or the class of an expanded clone, and some rows leave it out.

j_call	d_call	clone_size	v_call	cdr3_nt	cdr3_aa
TRBJ2-7	-	-	TRBV7-2	TGTGCCAGCAGCCCGGCAATAGGACAAAGGGCCGAGCAGTACTTC	CASSPAIGQRAEQYF
TRBJ2-1	-	-	TRBV5-1	TGCGCCAGCAGCGTCAGGGGGGTCTCGGGCTACAATGAGCAGTTCTTC	CASSVRGVSGYNEQFF
TRBJ2-2	TRBD1	few	TRBV27	TGTGCCAGCAGCGGCTCGGCAGGGGGCACCGGGGAGCTGTTTTTT	CASSGSAGGTGELFF
TRBJ1-6	TRBD1	-	TRBV4-3	TGCGCCAGCAGCCAACATTTGGACAGGGCTAATTCACCCCTCCACTTT	CASSQHLDRANSPLHF
TRBJ1-2	-	-	TRBV4-3	TGCGCCAGCAGCCAAGACGAAGGGAGTGGCTACACCTTC	CASSQDEGSGYTF
TRBJ2-3	-	-	TRBV7-9	TGTGCCAGCAGCTTAGGTGTCAGAATCACAGATACGCAGTATTTT	CASSLGVRITDTQYF
TRBJ1-1	TRBD1	-	TRBV28	TGTGCCAGCAGTTCCCCACAGGGGTCCATGAACACTGAAGCTTTCTTT	CASSSPQGSMNTEAFF
TRBJ1-1	-	-	TRBV28	TGTGCCAGCAGCTCGACACTGAACACTGAAGCTTTCTTT	CASSSTLNTEAFF
TRBJ2-5	TRBD2	-	TRBV19	TGTGCCAGTAGCGGGGGACTACTGCAAGAGACCCAGTACTTC	CASSGGLLQETQYF
TRBJ1-5	-	-	TRBV27	TGTGCCAGCAGTTTCGGGGGGGGACGAACTAATCAGCCCCAGCATTTT	CASSFGGGRTNQPQHF
TRBJ2-5	-	-	TRBV19	TGTGCCAGTAGTAACCAAGGGGCCTACCCCATGGAGACCCAGTACTTC	CASSNQGAYPMETQYF
TRBJ2-7	TRBD2	-	TRBV28	TGTGCCAGCGGGGAACTAGCGGGAGGCGAGCAGTACTTC	CASGELAGGEQYF
TRBJ2-1	TRBD1	-	TRBV19	TGTGCCAGTAGTACACAGGGGATTGGGTACAATGAGCAGTTCTTC	CASSTQGIGYNEQFF
TRBJ2-2	TRBD1	-	TRBV7-9	TGTGCCAGCAGCCAGCCCCCGGGACAGGCTTCGAACACCGGGGAGCTGTTTTTT	CASSQPPGQASNTGELFF
TRBJ2-7	TRBD1	-	TRBV12-3/TRBV12-4	TGTGCCAGCAGCGGACAGGGGGCGGGAGAGCAGTACTTC	CASSGQGAGEQYF
TRBJ2-7	TRBD2	once	TRBV11-2	TGTGCCAGCAGCTTAGTAACTAGCGGGTTCAGTACTCACGAGCAGTACTTC	CASSLVTSGFSTHEQYF
TRBJ1-4	-	once	TRBV15	TGTGCCACCACGGGGGAATGGCATGAAAAACTGTTTTTT	CATTGEWHEKLFF
TRBJ2-2	-	few	TRBV28	TGTGCCAGCAGTTTGGTATCTAGGGGGGAGCTGTTTTTT	CASSLVSRGELFF
TRBJ2-3	TRBD2	-	TRBV4-3	TGCGCCAGCAGCCAAGAAGCTAGCGGGAGGAGGACAGATACGCAGTATTTT	CASSQEASGRRTDTQYF
TRBJ1-5	-	-	TRBV5-1	TGCGCCAGCAGCTTGGATAACGGGGGGGATCAGCCCCAGCATTTT	CASSLDNGGDQPQHF
TRBJ2-2	-	few	TRBV4-1	TGCGCCAGCAGCCAGGCAGACAGGAACACCGGGGAGCTGTTTTTT	CASSQADRNTGELFF
TRBJ1-2	TRBD1	-	TRBV24-1	TGTGCCACCAGTGATACTCGACAGGGTTGGGGTGGCTACACCTTC	CATSDTRQGWGGYTF
TRBJ2-1	TRBD2	-	TRBV27	TGTGCCAGCACCTCCCCCCTGGCTAGCGGAGTTTACAATGAGCAGTTCTTC	CASTSPLASGVYNEQFF
TRBJ1-4	-	-	TRBV5-1	TGCGCCAGCAGCTTAGGACATTCAACTAATGAAAAACTGTTTTTT	CASSLGHSTNEKLFF
TRBJ1-1	TRBD1	-	TRBV27	TGTGCCAGCAGATTGCCCGGGACAGGGAACACTGAAGCTTTCTTT	CASRLPGTGNTEAFF
TRBJ2-7	TRBD1	-	TRBV18	TGTGCCAGCTCACCACCGGCGCAGGGGGCGTTGAACGAGCAGTACTTC	CASSPPAQGALNEQYF
TRBJ2-1	TRBD1	-	TRBV6-5	TGTGCCAGCAGTTACCTAGGGGGCAACTACAATGAGCAGTTCTTC	CASSYLGGNYNEQFF
TRBJ1-2	-	-	TRBV10-3	TGTGCCATCAGTGAGAAGCGGCAAGACTATGGCTACACCTTC	CAISEKRQDYGYTF
TRBJ1-5	-	-	TRBV20-1	TGCAGTGCTAGTCCGGGGAGTCAGCCCCAGCATTTT	CSASPGSQPQHF